One and the same sample provided the 12 T cell receptor beta chains below, sequenced in a study of glioma-infiltrating T cells. Using RNA template, CDR3s of TCR alpha and beta were amplified with iRepertoire arm-PCR. TCRdb redid the calling of the multiplex PCR reads with MiXCR, one entry per CDR3 protein. The sample carries about 180,000 distinct CDR3 sequences, more than 35% recorded once. Sequenced: glioma tissue, nonneoplastic brain tissue, or PBMCs (not recorded which). Source of these receptors: a human donor with low-grade glioma or glioblastoma, undergoing nonglioma brain surgery, or in good health (not recorded which).

The chain employs TRBV7-2 and TRBJ2-1, with D perhaps being TRBD1 or TRBD2 (7 bases each). The CDR3 covers 16 residues. Trimming stripped 5 bases from V and 0 bases from J, with 14 bases between. CDR1 and CDR2 (germline): SGHTA, FQGNSA. CDR3 sequence reads: CASSRDRDYSYNEQFF. CDR3 in DNA: TGTGCCAGCAGCCGAGACAGGGACTACTCCTACAATGAGCAGTTCTTC.

The chain joins TRBV10-2 to TRBJ2-7; D is possibly TRBD2 (6 bases). Germline CDR1 and CDR2: WSHSY and SAAADI. The germline V and J ends were trimmed by 7 bases and 7 bases, with 17 bases remaining between them. The CDR3 sequence is 13 residues long. CDR3 sequence reads: CASNERDGGEQYF. The CDR3 nucleotides are TGCGCCAGCAATGAAAGGGACGGAGGGGAGCAGTACTTC.

As concerns this clonotype: A much larger clone is a single base away; this may be a read error. The genes are TRBV7-2 and TRBJ1-3; 7 bases are shared with TRBD1. V shed 9 bases, J shed 1 base, and the junction held 9 bases outside the gene matches. Germline V gene data show CDR1 as SGHTA and CDR2 as FQGNSA. This CDR3 has 15 amino acids. CDR3 DNA: TGTGCCAGAAGCCGGGACAGCTCGTCTGGAAACACCATATATTTT. Its translation is CARSRDSSSGNTIYF.

There are many counts of this clonotype. The V gene is TRBV6-6, the J gene TRBJ2-7, with 9 positions matching TRBD2. Germline assignment: CDR1 MNHNY and CDR2 SVGAGI (reference sequence). Trimming at V came to 0 bases and at J to 3 bases, leaving 9 bases not matched to a gene. CDR3 length: 17 residues. The DNA of the CDR3 is TGTGCCAGCAGTTACTCTCTCCGGGCTAGCGGGAACTACGAGCAGTACTTC. Its protein product is CASSYSLRASGNYEQYF.

This clonotype has at least ten counts. The rearrangement uses TRBV28 and TRBJ1-1; tentative D call: TRBD1 (5 bases). The CDR3 sequence is 18 residues long. V lost 6 bases and J 1 base, leaving 24 bases between the germline ends. Germline lookup yields CDR1 MDHEN and CDR2 SYDVKM. This CDR3 is CASSSLFGNTGQNTEAFF. DNA for the CDR3: TGTGCCAGCAGCTCCCTTTTTGGGAATACAGGACAGAACACTGAAGCTTTCTTT. Full variable domain (outside the CDR3, taken from reference TRBV28 and TRBJ1-1): DVKVTQSSRYLVKRTGEKVFLECVQDMDHENMFWYRQDPGLGLRLIYFSYDVKMKEKGDIPEGYSVSREKKERFSLILESASTNQTSMYLCASSSLFGNTGQNTEAFFGQGTRLTVV.

Turning to this clonotype: This may arise from a read error, as a much more abundant clone is one base away. V usage is TRBV2 and J usage is TRBJ1-1; the D is unclear. V was clipped by 1 base and J by 3 bases, with 9 bases between them. CDR1 and CDR2 from the germline V gene are SNHLY and FYNNEI. There are 14 residues in the CDR3. The CDR3 sequence is CASSEVSEYTEAFF. CDR3 coding DNA: TGTGCCAGCAGTGAAGTCAGCGAGTACACTGAAGCTTTCTTT.

The chain carries TRBV10-3 and TRBJ2-1, with TRBD2 as a possible D gene (6 bases). CDR3 length: 12 amino acids. Trimming shortened V by 8 bases and J by 6 bases, and 11 bases separated the two germline ends. Germline assignment: CDR1 ENHRY and CDR2 SYGVKD. As DNA, the CDR3 is TGTGCCATCTCGGCCGGGGGCAATGAGCAGTTCTTC. This encodes CAISAGGNEQFF.

This clonotype has a count of ten or more. The rearrangement links TRBV20-1 to TRBJ2-3; TRBD2 matches at 8 bases. With 1 base clipped from V and 1 base from J, the junction kept 10 bases outside the gene matches. Germline CDR1 and CDR2: DFQATT and SNEGSKA (reference sequence). The CDR3 is made up of 17 amino acids. For the CDR3, the DNA is TGCAGTGCTAGAGTAGCGAAACTAGCGGCCGGCACAGATACGCAGTATTTT. It specifies CSARVAKLAAGTDTQYF.

This clonotype was observed at least ten times. The CDR3 bases are TGTGCCAGCAGGGCTGCAGATACGCAGTATTTT. Translating gives CASRAADTQYF. The rearrangement uses TRBV2 and TRBJ2-3; D is unclear. V was shortened by 6 bases and J by 4 bases, with 5 bases between the two germline ends. The CDR3 is 11 residues long. Germline V gene sequence: CDR1 SNHLY, CDR2 FYNNEI. Based on the CDR3 plus reference TRBV2 and TRBJ2-3, the full variable domain is EPEVTQTPSHQVTQMGQEVILRCVPISNHLYFYWYRQILGQKVEFLVSFYNNEISEKSEIFDDQFSVERPDGSNFTLKIRSTKLEDSAMYFCASRAADTQYFGPGTRLTVL.

In this sample, this clonotype turned up many times. The chain is built from TRBV28 and TRBJ2-3; 12 bases line up with TRBD1. The CDR3 length is 15 residues. Per germline, CDR1 MDHEN and CDR2 SYDVKM. V shed 7 bases and J 5 bases; nucleotides not matched to a gene: 7. The DNA for the CDR3 is TGTGCCAGCACCTCACGGGACAGGGGGCGAGATACGCAGTATTTT. Translation gives CASTSRDRGRDTQYF.

The J gene is TRBJ2-3, the V gene TRBV29-1; the D is unclear. V was trimmed by 4 bases and J by 3 bases, leaving 5 bases between them. Germline loops: CDR1 SQVTM, CDR2 ANQGSEA. The CDR3 has 11 amino acids. CDR3 loop: CSVVFTDTQYF. The CDR3, as DNA: TGCAGCGTTGTCTTTACAGATACGCAGTATTTT.

This clonotype has more than one count but fewer than ten. The chain combines TRBV20-1 with TRBJ2-7; D uncertain. The germline V gene encodes CDR1 DFQATT and CDR2 SNEGSKA (reference sequence). This CDR3 is built from 16 residues. Trimming took off 3 bases at V and 0 bases at J, with 18 bases between the two ends. Written as DNA, the CDR3 is TGCAGTGCTAGCCCCCCGATATCGGAAACCTCCTACGAGCAGTACTTC. This translates into CSASPPISETSYEQYF.